A single sample gave rise to the 23 T cell receptor beta chains below, sequenced in a study of patients and donors after allogeneic stem cell transplantation. One entry per CDR3 protein results from TCRdb running MiXCR on the RT-PCR reads. Among about 960,000 distinct CDR3 sequences, around 17% were seen once, and the ten largest hold 5% to 6.5%. The specimen sequenced was blood, either unsorted or a sorted T cell fraction (not recorded which). The receptor source for this set is a human donor who was either an allogeneic HSCT recipient or a stem cell or donor lymphocyte infusion donor (not recorded which). It is not recorded whose cells these are; they may come from a transplant donor.

This clonotype was seen at least ten times. One end of the junction varies from germline; a read error may be responsible. The chain carries TRBV12-3 or TRBV12-4 and TRBJ2-7; D unclear. This CDR3 comprises 10 residues. CDR3 sequence reads: CATTLEAGSF. CDR3 coding DNA: TGTGCCACCACCTTAGAAGCCGGTTCTTTC.

V is TRBV20-1 and J is TRBJ1-5, with TRBD1 matching 10 bases. There are 15 residues in the CDR3. Unmatched junction bases numbered 6, after V lost 3 bases and J lost 4 bases. Looked up from germline, CDR1 is DFQATT and CDR2 is SNEGSKA (reference sequence). The CDR3, as DNA: TGCAGTGCTAGCCGACAGGGGGCATTAAATCAGCCCCAGCATTTT. This gives the protein CSASRQGALNQPQHF.

This clonotype was seen a handful of times. J is TRBJ1-3 and V is TRBV10-3, with TRBD1 matching 7 bases. The CDR3 sequence is 18 residues long. Germline-derived CDR1 and CDR2 are ENHRY and SYGVKD. The V gene end was trimmed by 2 bases and the J gene end by 0 bases; junction bases not matched to a gene: 10. The CDR3 DNA sequence: TGTGCCATCAGTGAGCCCCGGGACAGTTCCTCCTCTGGAAACACCATATATTTT. It translates to CAISEPRDSSSSGNTIYF.

The chain employs TRBV5-1 and TRBJ1-2, with a tentative D call TRBD1 (6 bases). The V and J ends lost 0 bases and 8 bases respectively, with 14 bases between them. The germline V gene encodes CDR1 SGHRS and CDR2 YFSETQ. The CDR3 runs 14 residues. The CDR3 region is CASSLVGGAFGYTF. The CDR3 nucleotides read TGCGCCAGCAGCTTGGTGGGGGGCGCCTTCGGCTACACCTTC.

The chain links TRBV18 to TRBJ2-5, with D possibly TRBD1 on 6 matching bases. Trimming took off 1 base at V and 5 bases at J, with 14 bases between the two ends. The CDR3 covers 15 residues. Germline lookup yields CDR1 KGHSH and CDR2 LQKENI. CDR3 loop: CASSPQGVSGETQYF. In DNA, the CDR3 is TGTGCCAGCTCACCACAGGGGGTATCTGGTGAGACCCAGTACTTC.

V is TRBV9 and J is TRBJ2-7; D is perhaps TRBD1 (6 bases). The V end lost 0 bases, the J end lost 2 bases, and 12 bases lay between the germline ends. The CDR3 runs to 15 residues. Germline CDR1 and CDR2: SGDLS and YYNGEE. The chain's CDR3 is CASSVAGAGAYEQYF. The CDR3, as DNA: TGTGCCAGCAGCGTAGCTGGGGCAGGGGCCTACGAGCAGTACTTC.

This clonotype turned up a few times. The chain is built from TRBV5-6 and TRBJ1-1; the D is unclear. Germline V gene data show CDR1 as SGHDT and CDR2 as YYEEEE. This CDR3 has 12 amino acids. V dropped 1 base and J dropped 7 bases, with 8 bases sitting between them. CDR3 bases: TGTGCCAGCAGCTTGATGGACGTTGAAGCTTTCTTT. It is translated as CASSLMDVEAFF.

J is TRBJ1-5 and V is TRBV29-1, with 8 positions matching TRBD1. The CDR3 is 13 residues long. CDR1 SQVTM and CDR2 ANQGSEA come from the germline V gene. The junction had 8 bases not matched to a gene; V was cut back by 6 bases and J by 7 bases. CDR3 protein: CSVGTGLHQPQHF. The CDR3 region has the DNA TGCAGCGTAGGGACAGGCCTGCACCAGCCCCAGCATTTT.

A single count supports this clonotype. The chain combines TRBV5-6 with TRBJ2-5; possible D gene TRBD2, 6 bases. Between the trimmed V and J ends, which lost 0 bases and 5 bases, there was a span of 14 bases. The CDR3 has 15 amino acids. Germline CDR1 and CDR2: SGHDT and YYEEEE. In nucleotides, the CDR3 is TGTGCCAGCAGCTTGGAGGTGGGCCGGGGGGAGACCCAGTACTTC. Amino acid sequence: CASSLEVGRGETQYF.

The J gene is TRBJ2-2, the V gene TRBV5-1; 7 nucleotides agree with TRBD2. The J segment lost 2 bases and the V segment lost 2 bases, leaving 3 bases of the junction unmatched. CDR3 size: 15 residues. Germline loops: CDR1 SGHRS, CDR2 YFSETQ. The CDR3: CASSFAGVNTGELFF. The CDR3 nucleotides are TGCGCCAGCAGCTTCGCGGGGGTTAACACCGGGGAGCTGTTTTTT.

In its sample, this clonotype was seen once. CDR3 region: CASSPRTGELGGYTF. Written as DNA, the CDR3 is TGTGCCAGCTCACCAAGGACGGGCGAGTTGGGTGGCTACACCTTC. V and J are TRBV18 and TRBJ1-2; D ambiguous. Trimming took off 2 bases at V and 7 bases at J, with 17 bases between the two ends. Germline assignment: CDR1 KGHSH and CDR2 LQKENI. The CDR3 runs to 15 residues.

This clonotype has a handful of counts. This chain uses TRBV12-3 or TRBV12-4 with TRBJ2-2, with 7 bases matching TRBD1. The CDR3 sequence is 15 residues long. V gave up 1 base and J gave up 13 bases; unmatched junction bases: 12. CDR3 amino acids: CASSLGGQITGGLFF. CDR3 DNA: TGTGCCAGCAGTTTAGGGGGACAGATCACCGGAGGGCTGTTTTTT.

The genes are TRBV11-2 and TRBJ1-1, with TRBD1 as a possible D gene (5 bases). V shed 4 bases and J shed 1 base, with 16 bases lying between them. Germline assignment: CDR1 SGHAT and CDR2 FQNNGV. The CDR3 consists of 16 residues. CDR3 region: CASSSVNRRGNTEAFF. The CDR3 DNA reads TGTGCCAGCAGCTCCGTTAACAGGAGAGGGAACACTGAAGCTTTCTTT.

This clonotype was found a few times. This chain links TRBV7-9 with TRBJ1-1; D is ambiguous. The ends were cut back, 5 bases at V and 1 base at J, with 8 bases in the middle. In germline, CDR1 is SEHNR, CDR2 FQNEAQ (reference sequence). This CDR3 is 13 amino acids long. The CDR3 here is CASSTARNTEAFF. The DNA of the CDR3 is TGTGCCAGCAGCACAGCAAGGAACACTGAAGCTTTCTTT. Complete variable domain (other parts from reference TRBV7-9 and TRBJ1-1): DTGVSQNPRHKITKRGQNVTFRCDPISEHNRLYWYRQTLGQGPEFLTYFQNEAQLEKSRLLSDRFSAERPKGSFSTLEIQRTEQGDSAMYLCASSTARNTEAFFGQGTRLTVV.

J is TRBJ2-1 and V is TRBV4-1, with D perhaps TRBD1 or TRBD2 (5 bases each). Trimming cost V 4 bases and J 7 bases, with 11 bases left between them. Germline V gene sequence: CDR1 MGHRA, CDR2 YSYEKL. This CDR3 has 13 residues. The CDR3 nucleotides are TGCGCCAGCAGCCGGTTTGGGGGTAATGAGCAGTTCTTC. Amino acid sequence: CASSRFGGNEQFF.

The rearrangement joins TRBV12-3 or TRBV12-4 to TRBJ2-3; no definite D call. V was shortened by 1 base and J by 7 bases, with 15 bases between the two germline ends. This CDR3 has 15 amino acids. The DNA for the CDR3 is TGTGCCAGCAGTTTAGGGGCGGCAAACCTCAATACGCAGTATTTT. Its protein product is CASSLGAANLNTQYF.

This clonotype was observed a few times. CDR3 coding DNA: TGCAGTGCTAGAAGTTTATGGTACAGACACACTGAAGCTTTCTTT. The encoded protein is CSARSLWYRHTEAFF. The chain employs TRBV20-1 and TRBJ1-1; D is unresolved. CDR3 length: 15 residues. Trimming took off 2 bases at V and 3 bases at J, with 16 bases between the two ends. The germline gives CDR1 DFQATT, CDR2 SNEGSKA (reference sequence).

V and J are TRBV5-6 and TRBJ1-4, with D perhaps TRBD1 (6 bases). V lost 2 bases and J 0 bases, leaving 8 bases between the germline ends. This CDR3 comprises 15 residues. Germline V gene data show CDR1 as SGHDT and CDR2 as YYEEEE. The chain's CDR3 is CASSFYRATNEKLFF. DNA for the CDR3: TGTGCCAGCAGCTTCTACAGGGCAACTAATGAAAAACTGTTTTTT.

This clonotype was detected only a few times. The chain couples TRBV25-1 to TRBJ2-1, with 12 bases fitting TRBD2. The CDR3 sequence is 18 residues long. The V segment lost 0 bases and the J segment 7 bases; nucleotides outside the gene matches: 10. Germline CDR1 and CDR2: MGHDK and SYGVNS. The CDR3 is CASSEYRETSGRGNEQFF. DNA of the CDR3: TGTGCCAGCAGTGAATATAGGGAGACTAGCGGGAGAGGTAATGAGCAGTTCTTC.

This clonotype was counted only a few times. The gene calls are TRBV5-5 and TRBJ1-6; D is undetermined. The CDR3 loop spans 14 amino acids. Germline CDR1 is SGHKS and CDR2 is YYEKEE (reference sequence). V was cut by 8 bases and J by 3 bases, with 12 bases left in between. CDR3 sequence (DNA): TGTGCCAGTAACAGAGGCCTCTATAATTCACCCCTCCACTTT. It yields the protein CASNRGLYNSPLHF.

This clonotype was found many times. The chain uses TRBV20-1 and TRBJ1-6; 7 nucleotides line up with TRBD1. V lost 7 bases to trimming and J lost 5 bases; unmatched junction nucleotides: 14. Germline assignment: CDR1 DFQATT and CDR2 SNEGSKA (reference sequence). This CDR3 is built from 16 residues. The chain's CDR3 is CSVARPLTGNNSPLHF. CDR3 DNA sequence: TGCAGTGTTGCAAGACCCCTGACAGGGAATAATTCACCCCTCCACTTT.

Only a few counts were recorded for this clonotype. This chain joins TRBV5-1 and TRBJ2-7; TRBD2 matches 8 bases. The V gene end was trimmed by 7 bases and the J gene end by 5 bases; junction bases not matched to a gene: 8. CDR1 is SGHRS, CDR2 YFSETQ, per germline. CDR3 length: 13 residues. For the CDR3, the DNA is TGCGCCAGCTCGGGAGGGCCTGCCAACGAGCAGTACTTC. This gives the protein CASSGGPANEQYF.

This chain uses TRBV11-2 with TRBJ1-6; no definite D call. CDR3 length equals 12 residues. Germline V gene data show CDR1 as SGHAT and CDR2 as FQNNGV. V lost 4 bases, J lost 12 bases, and 10 bases lay in between. CDR3 sequence: CASSSIFLPLHF. The CDR3 bases are TGTGCCAGCAGCTCAATTTTTTTACCCCTCCACTTT.